Here is one T cell receptor (beta chain) with its context. In this sample, this clonotype turned up many times. Its antigen remains unidentified. No much larger clone is present one base from it, and per-base qualities are unavailable. This sample is part of a study of human T cells and chemical hapten exposure listed by TCRdb under 2021. Study-wide context: Libraries were pooled for sequencing, and variation in per-sample TCR yields was attributed mainly to small differences in library volumes within the pool. The study tracked peripheral blood TCR repertoire changes in vivo during primary and secondary sensitization to the hapten diphenylcyclopropenone (DPC) in alopecia patients. From each blood RNA sample, both TCR alpha and TCR beta chains were sequenced.

Study-level results and caveats: Repeated subsampling changed both the strength of the expansion versus patch-test correlation and the threshold at which that correlation became significant. The number of TCRs above 1 in 1000 frequency did not change with DPC sensitization; there was no evidence of global repertoire structure alterations.

The CDR3 contains 16 residues, cysteine and phenylalanine counted. The only DNA kept is the CDR3, 48 bases in frame from the first base. According to the germline V gene, CDR1 reads KGHSH and CDR2 reads LQKENI. V loses 4 bases at its end and J loses 4 bases; junction bases beyond the gene matches: 9. Taken with the paper, the label for time point translates to: healthy volunteer bleed at 2 weeks. Total RNA was extracted from unfractionated whole blood collected in Tempus Blood RNA tubes. Roughly 5 healthy volunteers were used as TCR sequencing controls and were bled at day 0, 2 weeks and 6 weeks. Library prep was done by RACE. The instrument was a NextSeq 500. During library preparation, unique molecular identifiers were attached to individual cDNA molecules so that TCRs could be counted quantitatively and reproducibly. Regarding the original processing steps: The median number of TCRs per sample was 90,000 to 100,000, ranging from 23,224 to 690,600. V, J and CDR3 annotation of the TCR reads was performed with the Decombinator software suite. Every sample was subsampled to the same number of TCRs (28,000) for the PS versus PT1 abundance plots. Expanded TCRs were defined as absent before sensitization and observed at least eight times at the 2-week time point. Clones were called with MiXCR by TCRdb after fastp trimmed the public reads at Q25, and only in-frame beta chains were retained. Entries that share a CDR3 protein sequence are merged under the most common genes and DNA. None of the V and J calls come from the authors' own analysis; TCRdb made them. Counted in this sample were tens of thousands of distinct CDR3 sequences; nearly 7.5% of them appeared once. The ten biggest clones cover almost 10% of the sample.

The chain links TRBV18 with TRBJ2-7, and 11 junction bases match TRBD2. The source of this sequence is a human donor in good health. Some clones in this sample may be carry-over from other donors' samples. Sequenced sample: whole blood. Here the CDR3 is given as CASSLTLAGVWYEQYF. The nucleotide sequence is given as TGTGCCAGCTCACTCACACTAGCGGGAGTCTGGTACGAGCAGTACTTC.